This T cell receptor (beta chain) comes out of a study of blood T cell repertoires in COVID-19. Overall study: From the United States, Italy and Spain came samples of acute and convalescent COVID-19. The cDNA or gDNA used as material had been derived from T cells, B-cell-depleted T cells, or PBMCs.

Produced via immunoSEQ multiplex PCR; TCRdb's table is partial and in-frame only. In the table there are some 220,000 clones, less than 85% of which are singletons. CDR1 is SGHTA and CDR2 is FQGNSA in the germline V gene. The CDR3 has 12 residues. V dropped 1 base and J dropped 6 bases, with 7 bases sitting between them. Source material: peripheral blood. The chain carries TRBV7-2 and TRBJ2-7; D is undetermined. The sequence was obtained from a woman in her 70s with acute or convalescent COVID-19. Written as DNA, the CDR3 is TGTGCCAGCAGCTTAGATGGTAGCGAGCAGTACTTC. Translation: CASSLDGSEQYF.